This TCR beta chain emerged from a study of T cells in Graves' hyperthyroidism and ophthalmopathy. The CDR3 is 13 residues long. V was shortened by 4 bases and J by 3 bases, with 9 bases between the two germline ends. Germline assignment: CDR1 SGHTA and CDR2 FQGTGA. Amplified regions were TCR beta CDR3 sequences from RNA transcripts. Researchers ran a first-round RT-PCR on the TCR CDR3 using the HTBI primer set. TCRdb passed the multiplex PCR reads through MiXCR, listing each CDR3 protein once. The data contain a few hundred thousand distinct CDR3 sequences, about a sixth of them singletons. This clonotype was counted ten times or more.

The J gene is TRBJ2-5, the V gene TRBV7-3; D remains ambiguous. Sequences were obtained from blood. The origin of this receptor is a young woman with Graves' hyperthyroidism. The CDR3 protein is CASSYGPEETQYF. The CDR3 nucleotides read TGTGCCAGCAGCTATGGACCCGAAGAGACCCAGTACTTC.